Sequencing of this T cell receptor (beta chain) was carried out in a study of blood T cell repertoires in COVID-19. Authors' methods: Amplified reference gene primers provided the basis for estimating nucleated cell counts. The method was immunoSEQ multiplex PCR; TCRdb's version includes in-frame clones alone and lacks a portion of them. The DNA was the basis for D and trimming; V, J and clone size are from that table. The repertoire consists of fewer than 35,000 clones, with 80% to 90% occurring once and the leading ten covering 25% to 35%. This receptor was identified in a man older than 75 with acute or convalescent COVID-19. Sequenced material: peripheral blood.

DNA of the CDR3: TGTGCCAGCAGCTTAAGCTCGCAGGGGGCTGTGGGTGAAAAACTGTTTTTT. Translated, it gives CASSLSSQGAVGEKLFF. This chain links TRBV7-9 with TRBJ1-4; 8 nucleotides match TRBD1. This CDR3 is 17 amino acids long. V lost 2 bases to trimming and J lost 7 bases; unmatched junction nucleotides: 12. Germline V gene lookup returns CDR1 SEHNR and CDR2 FQNEAQ (reference sequence).